The 5 T cell receptor beta chains below all came from one sample that was sequenced in a study of identical twins. Using its own MiXCR run on the 5' RACE reads, TCRdb lists one record per CDR3 protein. The table records roughly 710,000 distinct CDR3 sequences, 6.1% of them present only once. Sequencing was done on a sample of naive T cells sorted from blood. The source of these receptors is a man aged 18 to 30 in good health.

This clonotype was recorded a few times. The chain combines TRBV7-9 with TRBJ1-1, with TRBD1 matching over 9 bases. V dropped 4 bases and J dropped 6; count of bases not matched to a gene: 6. This CDR3 has 14 amino acids. In germline, CDR1 is SEHNR, CDR2 FQNEAQ (reference sequence). The CDR3 DNA reads TGTGCCAGCAGCTCGACAGGGGGGGGCGCTGAAGCTTTCTTT. Encoded protein: CASSSTGGGAEAFF.

The table lists this clonotype with a few counts. The rearrangement links TRBV12-3 or TRBV12-4 to TRBJ2-1; 12 nucleotides match TRBD1. The J segment lost 6 bases and the V segment lost 5 bases, leaving 14 bases of the junction unmatched. The CDR3 consists of 18 residues. The CDR3: CASSPVRPGTGGFNEQFF. In DNA form, the CDR3 reads TGTGCCAGCAGTCCCGTACGCCCTGGGACAGGGGGCTTCAATGAGCAGTTCTTC.

The J gene is TRBJ2-3, the V gene TRBV6-1; 7 nucleotides line up with TRBD1. CDR1 is MNHNS, CDR2 SASEGT, per germline. There are 13 residues in the CDR3. Trimming cost V 4 bases and J 6 bases; bases outside gene matches: 4. The CDR3 sequence: CASSATGWDTQYF. CDR3 DNA sequence: TGTGCCAGCAGTGCGACAGGGTGGGATACGCAGTATTTT.

The chain joins TRBV4-1 to TRBJ2-1; 8 bases line up with TRBD1. Germline CDR1 MGHRA, CDR2 YSYEKL. The CDR3 covers 17 residues. V lost 2 bases and J lost 2; bases outside the gene matches: 8. CDR3: CASSQTRDRQTYNEQFF. CDR3 coding DNA: TGCGCCAGCAGCCAAACCCGGGACAGGCAAACCTACAATGAGCAGTTCTTC.

This CDR3 is CAWSGQVNQPQHF. The CDR3 coding sequence is TGTGCCTGGAGTGGACAGGTAAATCAGCCCCAGCATTTT. The chain carries TRBV30 and TRBJ1-5, with a weak D call TRBD1 (6 bases). Trimming shortened V by 1 base and J by 4 bases, and 8 bases separated the two germline ends. CDR3 length equals 13 residues. Germline CDR1 is GTSNPN and CDR2 is SVGIG (reference sequence). Full variable domain (remainder filled in from reference TRBV30 and TRBJ1-5): SQTIHQWPATLVQPVGSPLSLECTVEGTSNPNLYWYRQAAGRGLQLLFYSVGIGQISSEVPQNLSASRPQDRQFILSSKKLLLSDSGFYLCAWSGQVNQPQHFGDGTRLSIL.